The present T cell receptor beta chain was sequenced within a study of T cells in women clearing cervical HPV infection. At the level of the study: Women with histologically confirmed HPV16-related CIN3 or worse, 2 with invasive cancer, served as cases. With HLA typing for only a few women, HLA confounding remains possible. Study conclusions and caveats: CIN3+ cases had significantly higher TCR repertoire richness than controls, but evenness did not differ. T-cell numbers per sample were unknown and may explain richness differences.

Profiled with immunoSEQ multiplex PCR; TCRdb holds only in-frame clones, not every one. This sample contains 15,000 or so clones. There are 12 residues in the CDR3. Germline loops: CDR1 DFQATT, CDR2 SNEGSKA (reference sequence). Trimming took 6 bases from V and 4 from J; bases not matched to a gene: 3. Details on this clone: Antigen: not known. The read stops 3 residues short of the end of the CDR3; the missing end is completed from the germline J gene.

The sample was blood buffy coat. The sequence derives from a woman aged 18-69 years with a cervical HPV16 infection that either progressed to CIN3+ or cleared (not recorded which). The V and J genes are TRBV20-1 and TRBJ1-3, with 7 positions matching TRBD1. Incomplete CDR3 DNA: TGCAGTGCAACAGGGGCGGGAAACACC. This sequence encodes CSATGAGNT. The entire CDR3 protein reads CSATGAGNTIYF.